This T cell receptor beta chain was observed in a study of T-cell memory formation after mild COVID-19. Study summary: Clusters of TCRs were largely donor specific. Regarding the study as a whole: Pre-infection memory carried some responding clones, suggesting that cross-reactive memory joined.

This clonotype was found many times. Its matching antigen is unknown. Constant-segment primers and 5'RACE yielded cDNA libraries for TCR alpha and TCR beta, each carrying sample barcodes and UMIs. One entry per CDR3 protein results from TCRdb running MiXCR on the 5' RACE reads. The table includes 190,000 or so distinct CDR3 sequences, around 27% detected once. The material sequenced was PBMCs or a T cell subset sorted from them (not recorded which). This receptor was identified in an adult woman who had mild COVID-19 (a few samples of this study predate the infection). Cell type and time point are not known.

CDR3 sequence reads: CASSQEVAGAYETQYF. The DNA for the CDR3 is TGCGCCAGCAGCCAAGAGGTAGCGGGGGCTTACGAGACCCAGTACTTC. The V call is TRBV4-1, the J call TRBJ2-5; the match to TRBD2 covers 9 bases. The CDR3 has 16 residues. Per germline, CDR1 MGHRA and CDR2 YSYEKL. Trimming at V came to 0 bases and at J to 5 bases, leaving 7 bases not matched to a gene.